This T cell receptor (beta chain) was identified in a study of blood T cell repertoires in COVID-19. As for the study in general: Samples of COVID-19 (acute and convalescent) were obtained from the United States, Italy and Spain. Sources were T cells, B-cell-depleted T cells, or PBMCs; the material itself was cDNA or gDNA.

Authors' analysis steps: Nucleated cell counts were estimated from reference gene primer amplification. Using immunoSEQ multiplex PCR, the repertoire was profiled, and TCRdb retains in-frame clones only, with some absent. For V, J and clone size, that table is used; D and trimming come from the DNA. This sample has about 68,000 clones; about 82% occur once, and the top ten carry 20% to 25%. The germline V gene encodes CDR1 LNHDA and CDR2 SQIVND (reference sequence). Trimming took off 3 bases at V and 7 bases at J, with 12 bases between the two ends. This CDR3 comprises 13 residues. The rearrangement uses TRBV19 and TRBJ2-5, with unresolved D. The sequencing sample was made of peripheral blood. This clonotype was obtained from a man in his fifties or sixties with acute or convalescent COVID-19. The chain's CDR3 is CASSMGLLGTQYF. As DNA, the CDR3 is TGTGCCAGTAGTATGGGTCTGCTAGGGACCCAGTACTTC.